Listed below are T cell receptor beta chains from one sample, sequenced in a study of cytomegalovirus exposure and HLA in healthy donors. Repertoires were generated with immunoSEQ multiplex PCR, while TCRdb's copy carries only in-frame clones and drops some. Among under 200,000 clones, over 85% were seen once, and the ten largest hold 4.2%. Sequenced input: PBMCs. The receptors shown here come from a man between 18 and 29 years old in good health and CMV-seropositive. Each CDR3 is given with its conserved first and last residue. The D gene is left open where the match is weak. Size is omitted from some rows. Given values are once, few, many or a class for expanded clones.

v_gene: TRBV9
j_gene: TRBJ1-3
d_gene: NA
abundance: NA
CDR3aa: CASSVGGSSGNTIYF
CDR3nt: TGTGCCAGCAGCGTAGGAGGGAGCTCTGGAAACACCATATATTTT

v_gene: TRBV19
j_gene: TRBJ1-2
d_gene: NA
abundance: few
CDR3aa: CASSSGPGGVYGYTF
CDR3nt: TGTGCCAGTAGTTCGGGCCCAGGAGGTGTCTATGGCTACACCTTC

v_gene: TRBV18
j_gene: TRBJ2-3
d_gene: TRBD2
abundance: NA
CDR3aa: CASSPSRAGGRTDTQYF
CDR3nt: TGTGCCAGCTCACCATCACGAGCGGGAGGTCGCACAGATACGCAGTATTTT

v_gene: TRBV7-8
j_gene: TRBJ2-2
d_gene: NA
abundance: NA
CDR3aa: CASSLTPRGPDTGELFF
CDR3nt: TGTGCCAGCAGCCTAACCCCGCGCGGGCCCGACACCGGGGAGCTGTTTTTT

v_gene: TRBV5-1
j_gene: TRBJ2-1
d_gene: TRBD2
abundance: NA
CDR3aa: CASSLSLAGNNEQFF
CDR3nt: TGCGCCAGCAGCTTGAGTCTAGCGGGGAACAATGAGCAGTTCTTC

v_gene: TRBV5-8
j_gene: TRBJ2-3
d_gene: TRBD2
abundance: NA
CDR3aa: CASSFGTSGRGTDTQYF
CDR3nt: TGTGCCAGCAGCTTCGGGACTAGCGGGAGGGGCACAGATACGCAGTATTTT

v_gene: TRBV28
j_gene: TRBJ1-2
d_gene: NA
abundance: NA
CDR3aa: CASSLAGSFYGYTF
CDR3nt: TGTGCCAGCAGTTTGGCAGGCTCCTTCTATGGCTACACCTTC

v_gene: TRBV2
j_gene: TRBJ2-7
d_gene: TRBD1
abundance: NA
CDR3aa: CASSVEDRGIRAYEQYF
CDR3nt: TGTGCCAGCAGTGTGGAGGACAGGGGAATTCGAGCCTACGAGCAGTACTTC

v_gene: TRBV5-6
j_gene: TRBJ2-1
d_gene: NA
abundance: NA
CDR3aa: CASSLVSGVEQFF
CDR3nt: TGTGCCAGCAGCTTGGTCTCCGGGGTTGAGCAGTTCTTC

v_gene: TRBV11-2
j_gene: TRBJ2-1
d_gene: NA
abundance: NA
CDR3aa: CASSLGGLLNEQFF
CDR3nt: TGTGCCAGCAGCTTAGGAGGGTTACTCAATGAGCAGTTCTTC

v_gene: TRBV7-8
j_gene: TRBJ2-7
d_gene: NA
abundance: NA
CDR3aa: CASSNDYSYEQYF
CDR3nt: TGTGCCAGCAGCAACGACTACTCCTACGAGCAGTACTTC

v_gene: TRBV29-1
j_gene: TRBJ2-1
d_gene: TRBD2
abundance: NA
CDR3aa: CSGRLAGEQFF
CDR3nt: TGCAGCGGGAGACTAGCGGGGGAGCAGTTCTTC

v_gene: TRBV14
j_gene: TRBJ1-1
d_gene: NA
abundance: once
CDR3aa: CASSQAGGERGSPEAFF
CDR3nt: TGTGCCAGCAGCCAAGCCGGCGGGGAACGAGGGAGCCCTGAAGCTTTCTTT

v_gene: TRBV29-1
j_gene: TRBJ2-1
d_gene: NA
abundance: NA
CDR3aa: CSVDSGTTYNEQFF
CDR3nt: TGCAGCGTTGACTCCGGGACAACCTACAATGAGCAGTTCTTC

v_gene: TRBV6-5
j_gene: TRBJ2-7
d_gene: NA
abundance: NA
CDR3aa: CASSYSWTEIPTEQYF
CDR3nt: TGTGCCAGCAGTTACTCTTGGACTGAAATTCCTACGGAGCAGTACTTC

v_gene: TRBV10-3
j_gene: TRBJ1-1
d_gene: TRBD1
abundance: NA
CDR3aa: CAIRQGQGTEAFF
CDR3nt: TGTGCCATCAGACAAGGACAGGGCACTGAAGCTTTCTTT

v_gene: TRBV7-2
j_gene: TRBJ2-7
d_gene: TRBD1
abundance: NA
CDR3aa: CASSLSLGQGYEQYF
CDR3nt: TGTGCCAGCAGCTTAAGTCTGGGACAGGGGTACGAGCAGTACTTC

v_gene: TRBV4-2
j_gene: TRBJ2-2
d_gene: NA
abundance: once
CDR3aa: CASSPRQLTTGELFF
CDR3nt: TGTGCCAGCAGCCCGAGACAGCTTACTACCGGGGAGCTGTTTTTT

v_gene: TRBV7-2
j_gene: TRBJ2-2
d_gene: TRBD2
abundance: NA
CDR3aa: CASSLKAGGTGELFF
CDR3nt: TGTGCCAGCAGCTTAAAAGCGGGGGGCACCGGGGAGCTGTTTTTT

v_gene: TRBV5-1
j_gene: TRBJ2-2
d_gene: TRBD2
abundance: NA
CDR3aa: CASSLLAGKRNTGELFF
CDR3nt: TGCGCCAGCAGCTTACTAGCGGGAAAACGAAACACCGGGGAGCTGTTTTTT

v_gene: TRBV15
j_gene: TRBJ2-3
d_gene: NA
abundance: NA
CDR3aa: CATSDSVTSTDTQYF
CDR3nt: TGTGCCACCAGCGATAGCGTTACTAGCACAGATACGCAGTATTTT

v_gene: TRBV6-6
j_gene: TRBJ2-7
d_gene: TRBD2
abundance: NA
CDR3aa: CASSLSSGNYEQYF
CDR3nt: TGTGCCAGCAGTTTATCTAGCGGGAATTACGAGCAGTACTTC

v_gene: TRBV7-7
j_gene: TRBJ2-1
d_gene: TRBD2
abundance: once
CDR3aa: CASSPGGLATYNEQFF
CDR3nt: TGTGCTAGCAGCCCCGGGGGACTAGCGACCTACAATGAGCAGTTCTTC

v_gene: TRBV30
j_gene: TRBJ2-7
d_gene: TRBD2
abundance: NA
CDR3aa: CAWSVGGAYEQYF
CDR3nt: TGTGCCTGGAGTGTGGGAGGGGCTTACGAGCAGTACTTC

v_gene: TRBV5-3
j_gene: TRBJ2-3
d_gene: NA
abundance: few
CDR3aa: CARGLRGNRATQYF
CDR3nt: TGTGCCAGAGGGCTCCGAGGGAACAGGGCTACGCAGTATTTT

v_gene: TRBV7-9
j_gene: TRBJ2-6
d_gene: TRBD1
abundance: once
CDR3aa: CASSLVGRTGVGANVLTF
CDR3nt: TGTGCCAGCAGCTTAGTTGGTCGGACAGGGGTTGGGGCCAACGTCCTGACTTTC

v_gene: TRBV27
j_gene: TRBJ1-3
d_gene: NA
abundance: NA
CDR3aa: CASSLSVRVGLSGNTIYF
CDR3nt: TGTGCCAGCAGTTTATCGGTGAGGGTCGGGCTCTCTGGAAACACCATATATTTT

v_gene: TRBV6-6
j_gene: TRBJ2-5
d_gene: NA
abundance: NA
CDR3aa: CASTRGLYQETQYF
CDR3nt: TGTGCCAGCACAAGAGGACTTTACCAAGAGACCCAGTACTTC

v_gene: TRBV5-6
j_gene: TRBJ1-1
d_gene: TRBD1
abundance: NA
CDR3aa: CASSLPPGQAFF
CDR3nt: TGTGCCAGCAGCTTGCCACCGGGACAGGCTTTCTTT

v_gene: TRBV5-4
j_gene: TRBJ2-1
d_gene: TRBD2
abundance: NA
CDR3aa: CASSLGGLAGVVNEQFF
CDR3nt: TGTGCCAGCAGCTTGGGTGGACTAGCGGGAGTTGTTAATGAGCAGTTCTTC

v_gene: TRBV15
j_gene: TRBJ2-7
d_gene: TRBD2
abundance: NA
CDR3aa: CATSRAGLAVSSYEQYF
CDR3nt: TGTGCCACCAGCAGGGCAGGACTAGCGGTAAGCTCCTACGAGCAGTACTTC

v_gene: TRBV19
j_gene: TRBJ2-6
d_gene: TRBD1
abundance: NA
CDR3aa: CASSYWDSRDPTEGANVLTF
CDR3nt: TGTGCCAGTAGTTATTGGGACAGCCGTGACCCCACTGAGGGGGCCAACGTCCTGACTTTC

v_gene: TRBV7-8
j_gene: TRBJ2-7
d_gene: NA
abundance: NA
CDR3aa: CASSLATGYEQYF
CDR3nt: TGTGCCAGCAGCCTCGCGACAGGCTACGAGCAGTACTTC

v_gene: TRBV5-1
j_gene: TRBJ1-2
d_gene: TRBD1
abundance: NA
CDR3aa: CASSLGQGGYGYTF
CDR3nt: TGCGCCAGCAGCTTGGGACAGGGGGGCTATGGCTACACCTTC

v_gene: TRBV11-2
j_gene: TRBJ2-5
d_gene: TRBD2
abundance: NA
CDR3aa: CASSFPSGRQETQYF
CDR3nt: TGTGCCAGCAGCTTCCCTAGCGGGCGGCAAGAGACCCAGTACTTC

v_gene: TRBV18
j_gene: TRBJ2-7
d_gene: NA
abundance: NA
CDR3aa: CASSSDSSYEQYF
CDR3nt: TGTGCCAGCTCATCAGACAGCTCCTACGAGCAGTACTTC

v_gene: TRBV7-2
j_gene: TRBJ2-1
d_gene: NA
abundance: NA
CDR3aa: CASSYWRDGNEQFF
CDR3nt: TGTGCCAGCAGCTACTGGCGGGACGGGAATGAGCAGTTCTTC